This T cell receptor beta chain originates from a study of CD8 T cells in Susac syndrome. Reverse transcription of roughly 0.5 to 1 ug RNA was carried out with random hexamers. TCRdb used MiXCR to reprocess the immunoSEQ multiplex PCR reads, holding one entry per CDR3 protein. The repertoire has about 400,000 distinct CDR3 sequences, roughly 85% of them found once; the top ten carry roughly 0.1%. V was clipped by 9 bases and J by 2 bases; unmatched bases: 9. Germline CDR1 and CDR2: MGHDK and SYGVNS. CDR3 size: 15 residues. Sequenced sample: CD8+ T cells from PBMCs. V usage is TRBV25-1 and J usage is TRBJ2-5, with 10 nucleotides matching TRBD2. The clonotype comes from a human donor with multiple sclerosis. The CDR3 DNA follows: TGTGCCAGACTACCTAGCGGGGGAACGCAAGAGACCCAGTACTTC. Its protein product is CARLPSGGTQETQYF.